The 32 T cell receptor beta chains presented below share a single source sample, sequenced in a study of T cell responses to AZD1222 COVID-19 vaccine. Generated by immunoSEQ multiplex PCR, the TCRdb table keeps only in-frame clones and is missing some. The data hold under 150,000 clones, with 90% to 95% observed a single time. The sequencing here drew on peripheral blood, taken on day 0 of AZD1222 vaccination. These receptors all come from an adult in good health.

V gene TRBV5-1 combines with J gene TRBJ2-3, with 12 bases matching TRBD2. This CDR3 is 20 amino acids long. CDR1 SGHRS and CDR2 YFSETQ come from the germline V gene. The V segment lost 0 bases and the J segment 1 base; nucleotides outside the gene matches: 12. The CDR3 spells CASSLDLAGGPWAGTDTQYF. Here the CDR3 DNA reads TGCGCCAGCAGCTTGGATCTAGCGGGGGGGCCGTGGGCAGGCACAGATACGCAGTATTTT.

This chain links TRBV12-3 or TRBV12-4 with TRBJ1-2, with a weak D call TRBD1 (6 bases). Trimming pared 1 base from V and 7 bases from J, leaving 7 bases between. This CDR3 region has 12 residues. CDR3 nucleotide sequence: TGTGCCAGCAGTTTAGGGGGGCTTGGCTACACCTTC. Its protein product is CASSLGGLGYTF.

The chain carries TRBV7-9 and TRBJ1-6; TRBD1 matches at 7 bases. Germline trimming cut 1 base from V and 10 bases from J; bases unmatched to any gene: 4. The CDR3 length is 14 residues. The V gene's germline CDR1 is SEHNR and CDR2 FQNEAQ (reference sequence). CDR3 coding DNA: TGTGCCAGCAGCTTAGGACAGGGAGACTCACCCCTCCACTTT. Translating it yields CASSLGQGDSPLHF. The full variable domain, in which reference TRBV7-9 and TRBJ1-6 provide the parts outside the CDR3, is DTGVSQNPRHKITKRGQNVTFRCDPISEHNRLYWYRQTLGQGPEFLTYFQNEAQLEKSRLLSDRFSAERPKGSFSTLEIQRTEQGDSAMYLCASSLGQGDSPLHFGNGTRLTVT.

The V call is TRBV5-4, the J call TRBJ2-3, with TRBD2 matching over 8 bases. CDR1 is SGHNT and CDR2 is YYREEE in the germline V gene (reference sequence). The V segment lost 4 bases and the J segment 0 bases; nucleotides outside the gene matches: 7. This CDR3 contains 16 residues. This chain's CDR3 is CASSPGGAFSTDTQYF. The CDR3 nucleotides read TGTGCCAGCAGCCCCGGGGGGGCCTTCAGCACAGATACGCAGTATTTT.

This chain joins TRBV5-1 and TRBJ1-2; 9 bases are shared with TRBD1. V dropped 0 bases and J dropped 1; count of bases not matched to a gene: 13. This CDR3 is 19 amino acids long. Germline V gene lookup returns CDR1 SGHRS and CDR2 YFSETQ. CDR3 amino acids: CASSLAVVSDRGFNYGYTF. The CDR3 DNA reads as TGCGCCAGCAGCTTGGCCGTGGTTTCGGACAGGGGATTTAACTATGGCTACACCTTC.

The chain joins TRBV18 to TRBJ2-5; D perhaps matches TRBD1 (6 bases). With 2 bases removed from V and 7 bases from J, the gap between germline ends came to 11 bases. From germline, CDR1 is KGHSH and CDR2 LQKENI. CDR3 length: 13 amino acids. DNA for the CDR3: TGTGCCAGCTCACCAAAAGAAGGGGGGACCCAGTACTTC. Amino acids: CASSPKEGGTQYF.

The rearrangement links TRBV7-9 to TRBJ2-5; D remains unclear. V was shortened by 5 bases and J by 4 bases, with 11 bases between the two germline ends. CDR3 length: 13 residues. The germline gives CDR1 SEHNR, CDR2 FQNEAQ (reference sequence). The chain's CDR3 is CASSPRDGETQYF. CDR3 DNA: TGTGCCAGCAGCCCGAGAGACGGAGAGACCCAGTACTTC.

This clone was seen a single time. The V gene is TRBV7-3, the J gene TRBJ2-1; D gene ambiguous. Trimming removed 2 bases at V and 5 bases at J, with 10 bases between. The germline gives CDR1 SGHTA, CDR2 FQGTGA. CDR3 length: 14 amino acids. The CDR3: CASSLGARNNEQFF. The CDR3 DNA sequence: TGTGCCAGCAGCTTAGGCGCGCGTAACAATGAGCAGTTCTTC.

V gene TRBV7-3 combines with J gene TRBJ1-1; possible D gene TRBD1, 6 bases. From germline, CDR1 is SGHTA and CDR2 FQGTGA. The CDR3 is made up of 13 amino acids. V was pared by 5 bases and J by 5 bases, with 12 bases between. The chain's CDR3 is CASSTQTGTEAFF. CDR3 nucleotides: TGTGCCAGCAGCACACAGACAGGTACTGAAGCTTTCTTT. Based on the CDR3 plus reference TRBV7-3 and TRBJ1-1, the full variable domain is GAGVSQTPSNKVTEKGKYVELRCDPISGHTALYWYRQSLGQGPEFLIYFQGTGAADDSGLPNDRFFAVRPEGSVSTLKIQRTERGDSAVYLCASSTQTGTEAFFGQGTRLTVV.

The chain carries TRBV9 and TRBJ1-1, with 7 bases lining up with TRBD1. CDR1 is SGDLS, CDR2 YYNGEE, per germline. This CDR3 region has 13 residues. Trimming cost V 4 bases and J 6 bases; bases outside gene matches: 6. The CDR3 reads CASSPDRVAEAFF. The CDR3 DNA reads TGTGCCAGCAGCCCCGACAGGGTGGCTGAAGCTTTCTTT.

This chain connects TRBV7-2 to TRBJ1-1, with TRBD1 matching 7 bases. The CDR3 consists of 12 residues. Unmatched junction bases numbered 3, after V lost 10 bases and J lost 1 base. Germline V gene data show CDR1 as SGHTA and CDR2 as FQGNSA. Here the CDR3 DNA reads TGTGCCACCAGACAGGGGAACACTGAAGCTTTCTTT. The encoded protein is CATRQGNTEAFF.

The chain employs TRBV27 and TRBJ2-3; D perhaps matches TRBD1 (5 bases). V lost 5 bases, J lost 0 bases, and 18 bases lay in between. The CDR3 runs 17 residues. CDR1 MNHEY and CDR2 SMNVEV come from the germline V gene (reference sequence). The CDR3 spells CASSPQTAFSSTDTQYF. The CDR3 bases are TGTGCCAGCAGTCCCCAGACAGCTTTTTCTAGCACAGATACGCAGTATTTT.

The chain has TRBV7-9 and TRBJ2-3, with D unresolved. Trimming pared 2 bases from V and 5 bases from J, leaving 2 bases between. The CDR3 extends over 11 amino acids. Germline-derived CDR1 and CDR2 are SEHNR and FQNEAQ (reference sequence). Written as DNA, the CDR3 is TGTGCCAGCAGCTTAAAAGATACGCAGTATTTT. It is translated as CASSLKDTQYF.

The CDR3 loop is CSASVFGPSQETQYF. CDR3 in DNA: TGCAGTGCTAGTGTGTTCGGTCCAAGTCAAGAGACCCAGTACTTC. J is TRBJ2-5 and V is TRBV20-1; D unresolved. The CDR3 length is 15 residues. Trimming stripped 3 bases from V and 2 bases from J, with 16 bases between. Per the germline V gene, CDR1 is DFQATT and CDR2 is SNEGSKA (reference sequence).

The rearrangement links TRBV2 to TRBJ2-1, with D tentatively TRBD2 (7 bases). The CDR3 consists of 13 residues. Germline loops: CDR1 SNHLY, CDR2 FYNNEI. V was shortened by 9 bases and J by 6 bases, with 15 bases between the two germline ends. This chain's CDR3 is CASHRERGNEQFF. CDR3 in DNA: TGTGCCAGTCACAGGGAGCGGGGCAATGAGCAGTTCTTC. Complete variable domain (other parts from reference TRBV2 and TRBJ2-1): EPEVTQTPSHQVTQMGQEVILRCVPISNHLYFYWYRQILGQKVEFLVSFYNNEISEKSEIFDDQFSVERPDGSNFTLKIRSTKLEDSAMYFCASHRERGNEQFFGPGTRLTVL.

The CDR3 sequence is CASSQTGTPDNYGYTF. CDR3 coding DNA: TGTGCCAGCAGCCAAACCGGGACACCGGATAACTATGGCTACACCTTC. V is TRBV4-2 and J is TRBJ1-2; D may be TRBD1 (6 bases). The V gene's germline CDR1 is LGHNA and CDR2 YNFKEQ. This CDR3 has 16 amino acids. Trimming cost V 2 bases and J 1 base, with 14 bases left between them.

V is TRBV7-2 and J is TRBJ2-5; maybe TRBD1 (6 bases). The CDR3 has 14 residues. Germline V gives CDR1 SGHTA, CDR2 FQGNSA. Trimming removed 3 bases at V and 5 bases at J, with 13 bases between. For the CDR3, the DNA is TGTGCCAGCAGCTTCCTTGGGGGCGATGAGACCCAGTACTTC. Amino acid sequence: CASSFLGGDETQYF.

This chain joins TRBV7-9 and TRBJ1-1, with D perhaps TRBD1 (6 bases). CDR3 length: 15 residues. CDR1 and CDR2 (germline): SEHNR, FQNEAQ (reference sequence). V was clipped by 1 base and J by 3 bases, with 12 bases between them. CDR3 sequence reads: CASSLGGLGHTEAFF. CDR3 DNA: TGTGCCAGCAGCTTAGGGGGGCTCGGACACACTGAAGCTTTCTTT.

The chain carries TRBV3-1 (or the pseudogene TRBV3-2) and TRBJ2-7; unclear D gene. This CDR3 comprises 12 residues. Per germline, CDR1 LGHDT and CDR2 YNNKEL (reference sequence). Trimming cost V 4 bases and J 2 bases, with 6 bases left between them. CDR3 DNA sequence: TGTGCCAGCAGCCGAGGAACCTACGAGCAGTACTTC. Translating it yields CASSRGTYEQYF.

The chain couples TRBV5-4 to TRBJ2-5, with 13 bases lining up with TRBD2. Looked up from germline, CDR1 is SGHNT and CDR2 is YYREEE (reference sequence). With V trimmed by 3 bases and J by 5 bases, 10 bases remained unmatched. The CDR3 is 17 amino acids. DNA of the CDR3: TGTGCCAGCAGCTCATTACTTGGACTAGCGGGGGAGGAGACCCAGTACTTC. It encodes CASSSLLGLAGEETQYF.

This chain connects TRBV7-9 to TRBJ2-5; D possibly corresponds to TRBD1 (6 bases). Per the germline V gene, CDR1 is SEHNR and CDR2 is FQNEAQ (reference sequence). This CDR3 has 19 residues. Trimming shortened V by 5 bases and J by 6 bases, and 31 bases separated the two germline ends. CDR3 loop: CASSAPQGLGDASQKTQYF. DNA for the CDR3: TGTGCCAGCAGCGCTCCACAGGGTTTGGGGGACGCTTCTCAAAAGACCCAGTACTTC. The whole variable domain, filled in from reference TRBV7-9 and TRBJ2-5, reads DTGVSQNPRHKITKRGQNVTFRCDPISEHNRLYWYRQTLGQGPEFLTYFQNEAQLEKSRLLSDRFSAERPKGSFSTLEIQRTEQGDSAMYLCASSAPQGLGDASQKTQYFGPGTRLLVL.

V and J are TRBV21-1 and TRBJ1-1. TRBV21-1 is described as a pseudogene. The CDR3 is made up of 19 amino acids. DNA for the CDR3: TGTGCCAGCAGCAAAGGGCGCCGTCAGCTACTACTCATGAACACTGAAGCTTTCTTT. It codes for CASSKGRRQLLLMNTEAFF.

The chain carries TRBV5-1 and TRBJ2-1, with D possibly matching TRBD2 (6 bases). The CDR3 is 16 amino acids. V was cut by 0 bases and J by 6 bases, with 16 bases left in between. Germline assignment: CDR1 SGHRS and CDR2 YFSETQ. The CDR3 protein is CASSLEDTLAFNEQFF. The CDR3 DNA is TGCGCCAGCAGCTTGGAAGATACCCTAGCGTTCAATGAGCAGTTCTTC.

The chain links TRBV19 to TRBJ1-2; TRBD1 agrees at 8 bases. This CDR3 contains 16 residues. The V gene's germline CDR1 is LNHDA and CDR2 SQIVND (reference sequence). Trimming removed 3 bases from V and 8 bases from J; junction bases left unmatched: 14. CDR3 nucleotides: TGTGCCAGTAGTATCTCCCGGGACAGGTCCCTAGTGGGCTACACCTTC. This codes for CASSISRDRSLVGYTF.

The J gene is TRBJ2-7, the V gene TRBV11-2; the D gene is possibly TRBD1 (5 bases). Trimming pared 8 bases from V and 5 bases from J, leaving 13 bases between. CDR1 and CDR2 from the germline V gene are SGHAT and FQNNGV. The CDR3 runs 12 residues. The CDR3 reads CASGTGSHEQYF. The DNA of the CDR3 is TGTGCCAGCGGCACAGGATCCCACGAGCAGTACTTC.

The genes are TRBV6-5 and TRBJ2-1; D ambiguous. V was cut by 2 bases and J by 9 bases, with 14 bases left in between. The CDR3 consists of 14 residues. The germline V gene encodes CDR1 MNHEY and CDR2 SVGAGI. The chain's CDR3 is CASSYGSDVSEQFF. CDR3 nucleotide sequence: TGTGCCAGCAGTTACGGGTCGGATGTCAGTGAGCAGTTCTTC.

The chain combines TRBV15 with TRBJ1-5; D perhaps matches TRBD1 (6 bases). The CDR3 length is 16 residues. V was shortened by 3 bases and J by 0 bases, with 12 bases between the two germline ends. Germline V lookup: CDR1 LNHNV, CDR2 YYDKDF (reference sequence). The CDR3 nucleotides are TGTGCCACCAGCAGCCACAGGGCTTATAGCAATCAGCCCCAGCATTTT. Encoded protein: CATSSHRAYSNQPQHF.

The rearrangement joins TRBV2 to TRBJ2-6, with unresolved D. V lost 4 bases and J 0 bases, leaving 10 bases between the germline ends. Germline CDR1 is SNHLY and CDR2 is FYNNEI. The CDR3 extends over 16 amino acids. This CDR3 reads CASSVLPSSGANVLTF. The CDR3 DNA reads TGTGCCAGCAGTGTTCTACCGAGCTCTGGGGCCAACGTCCTGACTTTC.

CDR3 loop: CAISETGINTGELFF. The CDR3 bases are TGTGCCATCAGTGAAACAGGGATTAACACCGGGGAGCTGTTTTTT. The chain uses TRBV10-3 and TRBJ2-2; perhaps TRBD1 as D (6 bases). The CDR3 consists of 15 residues. The V gene lost 3 bases and the J gene lost 2 bases, with 10 bases spanning the gap. The germline V gene has CDR1 ENHRY and CDR2 SYGVKD.

The DNA of the CDR3 is TGTGCCAGCAGGGCCTCGGCTGGCCCGGCGGAGCAGTACTTC. Translating it yields CASRASAGPAEQYF. V is TRBV5-4 and J is TRBJ2-7; no reliable D call. The CDR3 totals 14 residues. Germline V gene sequence: CDR1 SGHNT, CDR2 YYREEE (reference sequence). The V and J ends lost 5 bases and 7 bases respectively, with 19 bases between them.

J is TRBJ1-4 and V is TRBV7-9; 11 nucleotides line up with TRBD1. This CDR3 contains 15 residues. CDR1 is SEHNR and CDR2 is FQNEAQ in the germline V gene (reference sequence). The V and J ends lost 5 bases and 8 bases, in that order; junction bases with no gene match: 7. CDR3 DNA sequence: TGTGCCAGCAGCGGCAGGACAGGGGGCTTGGAAAAACTGTTTTTT. Translating it yields CASSGRTGGLEKLFF.

The gene calls are TRBV24-1 and TRBJ2-5; 9 bases align to TRBD1. This CDR3 spans 15 amino acids. With 3 bases clipped from V and 5 bases from J, the junction kept 6 bases outside the gene matches. Looked up from germline, CDR1 is KGHDR and CDR2 is SFDVKD. CDR3 residues: CATSDAGTGSETQYF. In nucleotides, the CDR3 is TGTGCCACCAGTGATGCCGGGACAGGGAGCGAGACCCAGTACTTC.